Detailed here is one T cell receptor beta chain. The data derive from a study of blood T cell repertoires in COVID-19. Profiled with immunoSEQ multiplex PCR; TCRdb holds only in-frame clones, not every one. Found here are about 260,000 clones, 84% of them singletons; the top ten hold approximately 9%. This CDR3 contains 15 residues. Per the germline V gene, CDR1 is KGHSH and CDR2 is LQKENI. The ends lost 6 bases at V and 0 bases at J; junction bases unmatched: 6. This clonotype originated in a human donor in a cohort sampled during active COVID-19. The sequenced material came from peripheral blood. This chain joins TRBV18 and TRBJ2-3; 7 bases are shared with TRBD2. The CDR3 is CASSLTSASTDTQYF. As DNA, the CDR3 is TGTGCCAGCTCGCTTACTAGCGCTAGCACAGATACGCAGTATTTT. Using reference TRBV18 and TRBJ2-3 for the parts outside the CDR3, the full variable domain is NAGVMQNPRHLVRRRGQEARLRCSPMKGHSHVYWYRQLPEEGLKFMVYLQKENIIDESGMPKERFSAEFPKEGPSILRIQQVVRGDSAAYFCASSLTSASTDTQYFGPGTRLTVL.